The 2 T cell receptor beta chains in this list originate from one sample, sequenced in a study of blood T cell repertoires in COVID-19. Libraries were prepared by immunoSEQ multiplex PCR; TCRdb keeps only in-frame clonotypes and omits some of them. The table records fewer than 350,000 clones, 89% of them present only once. Material for sequencing was PBMCs or T cells enriched from blood (not recorded which). These receptors were obtained from a man in his fifties or sixties who had recovered from COVID-19.

The chain joins TRBV5-4 to TRBJ1-6; D ambiguous. V was clipped by 5 bases and J by 5 bases, with 14 bases between them. Germline V gene lookup returns CDR1 SGHNT and CDR2 YYREEE (reference sequence). The CDR3 totals 15 residues. Written as DNA, the CDR3 is TGTGCCAGCAGACATACGGAGAATAATAATTCACCCCTCCACTTT. Translation: CASRHTENNNSPLHF.

The chain recombines TRBV28 with TRBJ2-4, with 9 bases fitting TRBD1. This CDR3 spans 15 amino acids. The germline V gene has CDR1 MDHEN and CDR2 SYDVKM. J was trimmed by 10 bases and V by 2 bases; bases with no gene match: 9. CDR3 DNA: TGTGCCAGCAGTTTAGGCGGGACAGGGAGATTTATTCAGTACTTC. Encoded protein: CASSLGGTGRFIQYF. The full variable domain, with the rest looked up from reference TRBV28 and TRBJ2-4, is DVKVTQSSRYLVKRTGEKVFLECVQDMDHENMFWYRQDPGLGLRLIYFSYDVKMKEKGDIPEGYSVSREKKERFSLILESASTNQTSMYLCASSLGGTGRFIQYFGAGTRLSVL.